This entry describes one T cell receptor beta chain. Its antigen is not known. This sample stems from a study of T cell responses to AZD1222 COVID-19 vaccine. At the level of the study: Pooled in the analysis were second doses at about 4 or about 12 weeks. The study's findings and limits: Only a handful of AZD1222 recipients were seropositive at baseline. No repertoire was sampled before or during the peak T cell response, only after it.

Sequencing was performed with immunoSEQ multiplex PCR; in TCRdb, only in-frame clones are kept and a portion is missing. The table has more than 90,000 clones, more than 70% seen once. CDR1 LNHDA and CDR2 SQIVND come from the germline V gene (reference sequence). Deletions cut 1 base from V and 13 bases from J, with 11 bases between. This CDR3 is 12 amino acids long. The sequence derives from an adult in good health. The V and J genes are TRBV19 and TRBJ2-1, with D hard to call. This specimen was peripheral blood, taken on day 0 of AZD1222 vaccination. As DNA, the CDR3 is TGTGCCAGTAGTATAGGGACCCCCGTCCAGTTCTTC. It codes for CASSIGTPVQFF.